This T cell receptor beta chain was identified during a study of T-cell reconstitution after alpha-beta-depleted transplantation in children. Points from the study as a whole: Diversity of TCRbeta at day 60 was high in some patients, arising from surviving recipient T cells and thymic progenitors. T cells produced anew were the main source of T-cell counts and diversity one year after transplant. Several hundred graft clones that had expanded were reportedly the source of alpha-beta T cells about two months after transplant.

V was pared by 4 bases and J by 3 bases, with 22 bases between. CDR3 size: 17 residues. Germline V gene lookup returns CDR1 ENHRY and CDR2 SYGVKD. Using unique molecular identifiers, the investigators prepared the TCRbeta library. TCRdb itself ran the PCR reads through MiXCR, one entry per CDR3 protein. The table shows roughly 350,000 distinct CDR3 sequences, with around 16% occurring only once. This clonotype has more than one count but fewer than ten. Its antigen is as yet unknown. The rearrangement links TRBV10-3 to TRBJ2-7, with D perhaps given as TRBD1 or TRBD2 (7 bases each). The TCR was taken from a male patient between 2 and 15 years old who had a stem cell transplant for acute lymphoblastic leukemia, so the T cells may come from the graft donor. The source was PBMCs, mostly from graft donor cells, collected 360 days after TCRalphabeta/CD19-depleted stem cell transplant. CDR3 coding DNA: TGTGCCATCAGTGGTGTCCAAACCAGGGGGGGAGGCTACGAGCAGTACTTC. Its translation: CAISGVQTRGGGYEQYF.